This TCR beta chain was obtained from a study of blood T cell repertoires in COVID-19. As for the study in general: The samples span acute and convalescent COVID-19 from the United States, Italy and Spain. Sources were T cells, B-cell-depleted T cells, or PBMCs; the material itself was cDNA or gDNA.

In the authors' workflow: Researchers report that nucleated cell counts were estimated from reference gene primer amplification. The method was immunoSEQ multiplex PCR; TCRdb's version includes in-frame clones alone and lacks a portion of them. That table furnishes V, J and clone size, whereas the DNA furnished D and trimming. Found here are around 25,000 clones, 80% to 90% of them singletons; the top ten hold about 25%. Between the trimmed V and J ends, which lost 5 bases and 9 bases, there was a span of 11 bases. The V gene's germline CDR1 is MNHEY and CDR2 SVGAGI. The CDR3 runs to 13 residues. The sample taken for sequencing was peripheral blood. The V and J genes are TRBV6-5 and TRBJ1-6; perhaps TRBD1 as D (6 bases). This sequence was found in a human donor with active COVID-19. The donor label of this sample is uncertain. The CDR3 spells CASSPRDTSPLHF. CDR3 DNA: TGTGCCAGCAGTCCCCGGGACACTTCACCCCTCCACTTT.